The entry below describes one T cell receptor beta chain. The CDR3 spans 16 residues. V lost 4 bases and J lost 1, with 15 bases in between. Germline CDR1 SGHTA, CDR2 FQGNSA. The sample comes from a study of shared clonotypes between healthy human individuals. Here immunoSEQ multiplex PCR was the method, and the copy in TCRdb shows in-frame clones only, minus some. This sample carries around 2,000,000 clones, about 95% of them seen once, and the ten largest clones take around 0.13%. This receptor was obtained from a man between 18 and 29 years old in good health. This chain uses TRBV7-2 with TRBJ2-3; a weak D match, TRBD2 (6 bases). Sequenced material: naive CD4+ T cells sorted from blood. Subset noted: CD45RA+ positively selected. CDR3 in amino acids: CASSSRGSGGTDTQYF. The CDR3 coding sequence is TGTGCCAGCAGCTCCCGGGGTAGCGGAGGCACAGATACGCAGTATTTT.